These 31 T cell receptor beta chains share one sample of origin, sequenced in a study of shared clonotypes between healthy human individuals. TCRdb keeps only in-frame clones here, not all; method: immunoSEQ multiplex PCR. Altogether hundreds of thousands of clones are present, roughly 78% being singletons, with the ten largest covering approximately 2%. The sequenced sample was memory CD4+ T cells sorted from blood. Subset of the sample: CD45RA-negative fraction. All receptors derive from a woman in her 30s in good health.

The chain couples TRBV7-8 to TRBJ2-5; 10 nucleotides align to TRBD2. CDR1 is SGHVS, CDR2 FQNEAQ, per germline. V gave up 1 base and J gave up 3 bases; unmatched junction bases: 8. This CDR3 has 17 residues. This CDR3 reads CASSLDLWTSGEETQYF. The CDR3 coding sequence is TGTGCCAGCAGCTTAGATCTTTGGACTAGCGGCGAAGAGACCCAGTACTTC. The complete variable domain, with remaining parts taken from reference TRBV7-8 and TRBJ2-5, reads GAGVSQSPRYKVAKRGQDVALRCDPISGHVSLFWYQQALGQGPEFLTYFQNEAQLDKSGLPSDRFFAERPEGSVSTLKIQRTQQEDSAVYLCASSLDLWTSGEETQYFGPGTRLLVL.

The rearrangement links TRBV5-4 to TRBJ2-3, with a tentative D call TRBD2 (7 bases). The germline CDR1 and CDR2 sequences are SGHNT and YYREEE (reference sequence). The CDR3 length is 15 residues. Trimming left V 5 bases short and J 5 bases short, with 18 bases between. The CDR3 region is CASSPGGRGGDTQYF. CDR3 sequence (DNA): TGTGCCAGCAGTCCGGGGGGCAGGGGAGGAGATACGCAGTATTTT.

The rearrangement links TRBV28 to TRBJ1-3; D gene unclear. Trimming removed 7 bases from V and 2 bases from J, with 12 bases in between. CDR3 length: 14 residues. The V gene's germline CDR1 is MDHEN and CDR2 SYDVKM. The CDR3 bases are TGTGCCAGCACCTGGGGAGGGACTGGAAACACCATATATTTT. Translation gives CASTWGGTGNTIYF.

The CDR3 region is CASSLGPGTEQFF. The CDR3 nucleotides read TGTGCCAGCAGCTTAGGTCCGGGGACTGAGCAGTTCTTC. The chain has TRBV11-3 and TRBJ2-1; tentatively, D is TRBD1 or TRBD2 (5 bases each). Germline values: CDR1 SGHNT, CDR2 YENEEA. V lost 1 base, J lost 9 bases, and 10 bases lay in between. This CDR3 contains 13 residues.

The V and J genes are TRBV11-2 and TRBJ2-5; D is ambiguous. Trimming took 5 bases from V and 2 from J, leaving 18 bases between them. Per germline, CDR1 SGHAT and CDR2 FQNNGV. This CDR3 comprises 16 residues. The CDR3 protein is CASSAAAYAVQETQYF. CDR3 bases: TGTGCCAGCAGCGCTGCGGCTTACGCAGTTCAAGAGACCCAGTACTTC.

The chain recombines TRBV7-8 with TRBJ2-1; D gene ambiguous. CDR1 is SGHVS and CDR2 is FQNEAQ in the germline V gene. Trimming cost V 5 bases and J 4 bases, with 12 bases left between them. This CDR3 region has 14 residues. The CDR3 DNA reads TGTGCCAGCAGCGGTCGGTACGAATACAATGAGCAGTTCTTC. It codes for CASSGRYEYNEQFF.

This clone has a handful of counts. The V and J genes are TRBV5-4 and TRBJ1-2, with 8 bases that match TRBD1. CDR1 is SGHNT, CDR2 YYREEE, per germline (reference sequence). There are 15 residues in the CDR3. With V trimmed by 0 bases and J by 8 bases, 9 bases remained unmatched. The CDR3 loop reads CASSLGDRPRIGYTF. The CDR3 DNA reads TGTGCCAGCAGCTTGGGGGACAGGCCCCGCATAGGCTACACCTTC.

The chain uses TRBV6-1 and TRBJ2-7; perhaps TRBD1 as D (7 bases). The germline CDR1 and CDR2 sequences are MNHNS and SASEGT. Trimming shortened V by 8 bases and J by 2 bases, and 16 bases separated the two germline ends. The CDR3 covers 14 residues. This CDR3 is CASGGKTGTYEQYF. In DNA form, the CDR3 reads TGTGCCAGCGGGGGGAAGACAGGGACCTACGAGCAGTACTTC.

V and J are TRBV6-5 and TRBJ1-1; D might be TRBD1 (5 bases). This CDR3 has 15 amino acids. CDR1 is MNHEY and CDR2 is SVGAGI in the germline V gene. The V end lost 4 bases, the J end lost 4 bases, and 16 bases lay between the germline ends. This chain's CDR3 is CASSSVVGRGTEAFF. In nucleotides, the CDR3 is TGTGCCAGCAGTTCCGTCGTGGGGAGGGGCACTGAAGCTTTCTTT.

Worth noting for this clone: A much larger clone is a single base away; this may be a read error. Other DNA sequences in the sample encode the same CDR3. The CDR3, as DNA: TGTGCCAGCAGCTTTGCTAGCACAGATACGCAGTATTTT. It is translated as CASSFASTDTQYF. The chain combines TRBV11-2 with TRBJ2-3; D gene unclear. CDR3 length: 13 residues. The V gene's germline CDR1 is SGHAT and CDR2 FQNNGV. V was trimmed by 3 bases and J by 0 bases, leaving 4 bases between them.

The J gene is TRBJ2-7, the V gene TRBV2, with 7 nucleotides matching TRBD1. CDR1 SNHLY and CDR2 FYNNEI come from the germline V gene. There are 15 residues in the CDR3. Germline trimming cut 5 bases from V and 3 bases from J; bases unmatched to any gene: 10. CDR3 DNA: TGTGCCAGCAGTTTTGGACAGGACCCCTACTACGAGCAGTACTTC. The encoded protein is CASSFGQDPYYEQYF.

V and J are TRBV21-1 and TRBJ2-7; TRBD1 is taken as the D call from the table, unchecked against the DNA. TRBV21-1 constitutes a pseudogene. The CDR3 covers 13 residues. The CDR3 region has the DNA TGTGCCAGCAGCAGAGGACAGGCGGGGGAGCAGTACTTC. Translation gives CASSRGQAGEQYF.

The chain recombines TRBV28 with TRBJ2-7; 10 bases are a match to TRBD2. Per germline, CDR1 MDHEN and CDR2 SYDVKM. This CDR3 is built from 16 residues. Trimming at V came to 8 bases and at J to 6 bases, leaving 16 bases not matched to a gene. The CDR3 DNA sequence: TGTGCCAGCGCTCGAGCCGGTCAGCGGGGGGGTGGCGAGCAGTACTTC. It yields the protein CASARAGQRGGGEQYF.

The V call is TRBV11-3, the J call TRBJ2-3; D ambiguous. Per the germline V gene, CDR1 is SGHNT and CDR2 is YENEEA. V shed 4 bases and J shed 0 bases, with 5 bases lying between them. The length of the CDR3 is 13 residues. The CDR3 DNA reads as TGTGCCAGCAGCTACGGGAGCACAGATACGCAGTATTTT. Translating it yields CASSYGSTDTQYF. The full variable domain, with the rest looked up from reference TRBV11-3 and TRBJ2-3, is EAGVVQSPRYKIIEKKQPVAFWCNPISGHNTLYWYLQNLGQGPELLIRYENEEAVDDSQLPKDRFSAERLKGVDSTLKIQPAELGDSAVYLCASSYGSTDTQYFGPGTRLTVL.

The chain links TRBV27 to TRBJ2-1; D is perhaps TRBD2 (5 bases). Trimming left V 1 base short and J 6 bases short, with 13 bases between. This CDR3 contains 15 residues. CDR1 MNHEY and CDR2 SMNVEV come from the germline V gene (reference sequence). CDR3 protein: CASSLCSSSLNEQFF. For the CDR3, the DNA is TGTGCCAGCAGTTTATGTTCTAGCTCTCTCAATGAGCAGTTCTTC.

The DNA of the CDR3 is TGTGCCAGCAGCAAATTGGCCGCGGTGAAGCAGTACTTC. Translated, it gives CASSKLAAVKQYF. J is TRBJ2-7 and V is TRBV21-1; the table's TRBD2 call for D was not verified on the DNA. TRBV21-1 is listed as a pseudogene. The CDR3 runs 13 residues.

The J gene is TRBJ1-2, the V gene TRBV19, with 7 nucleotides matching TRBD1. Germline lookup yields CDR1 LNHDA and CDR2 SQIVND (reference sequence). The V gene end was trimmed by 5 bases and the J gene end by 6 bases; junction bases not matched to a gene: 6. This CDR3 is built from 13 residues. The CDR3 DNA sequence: TGTGCCAGTAGTCTGACAGGGTTTGATGGCTACACCTTC. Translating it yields CASSLTGFDGYTF.

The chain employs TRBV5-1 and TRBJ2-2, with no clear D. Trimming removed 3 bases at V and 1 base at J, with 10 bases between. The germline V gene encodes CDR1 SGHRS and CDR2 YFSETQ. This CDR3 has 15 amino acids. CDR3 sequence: CASSSTLKNTGELFF. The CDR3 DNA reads TGCGCCAGCAGCTCGACTCTCAAGAACACCGGGGAGCTGTTTTTT.

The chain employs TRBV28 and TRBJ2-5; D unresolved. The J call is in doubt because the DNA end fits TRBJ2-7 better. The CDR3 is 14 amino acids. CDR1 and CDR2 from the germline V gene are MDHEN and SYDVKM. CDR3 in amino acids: CASSFPGNPYEQYF. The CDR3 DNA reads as TGTGCCAGCAGTTTCCCGGGCAATCCCTACGAGCAGTACTTC.

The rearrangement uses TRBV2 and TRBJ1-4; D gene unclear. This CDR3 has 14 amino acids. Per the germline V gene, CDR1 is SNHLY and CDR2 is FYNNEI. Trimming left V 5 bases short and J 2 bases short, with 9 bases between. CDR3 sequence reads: CASSRPSTNEKLFF. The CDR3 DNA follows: TGTGCCAGCAGTCGACCCTCCACTAATGAAAAACTGTTTTTT.

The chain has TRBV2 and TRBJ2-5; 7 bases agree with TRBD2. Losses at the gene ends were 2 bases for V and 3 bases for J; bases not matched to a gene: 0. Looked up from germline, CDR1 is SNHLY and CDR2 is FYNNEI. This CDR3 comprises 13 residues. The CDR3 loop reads CASSELAEETQYF. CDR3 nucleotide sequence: TGTGCCAGCAGTGAACTAGCGGAAGAGACCCAGTACTTC.

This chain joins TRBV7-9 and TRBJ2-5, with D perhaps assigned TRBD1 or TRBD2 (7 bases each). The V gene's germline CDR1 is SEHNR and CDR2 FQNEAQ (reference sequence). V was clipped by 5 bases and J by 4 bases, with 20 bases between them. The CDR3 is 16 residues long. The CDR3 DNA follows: TGTGCCAGCAGCGAGGGAGCGGCAGGGGGGGCAGAGACCCAGTACTTC. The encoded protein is CASSEGAAGGAETQYF.

CDR3 nucleotides: TGTGCCAGCAGCCCCGCCTATAGCGTAAAGACCCAGTACTTC. It codes for CASSPAYSVKTQYF. The chain combines TRBV7-2 with TRBJ2-5, with D maybe TRBD2 (5 bases). The CDR3 contains 14 residues. Germline V gene lookup returns CDR1 SGHTA and CDR2 FQGNSA. Trimming removed 5 bases at V and 6 bases at J, with 16 bases between.

The CDR3 spells CASSLGTGENTEAFF. The CDR3 nucleotides read TGCGCCAGCAGCTTGGGGACAGGAGAGAACACTGAAGCTTTCTTT. This sequence joins TRBV5-1 and TRBJ1-1; 7 nucleotides match TRBD1. This CDR3 contains 15 residues. J gave up 1 base and V 0 bases, and 3 bases lay outside the gene matches. Germline values: CDR1 SGHRS, CDR2 YFSETQ.

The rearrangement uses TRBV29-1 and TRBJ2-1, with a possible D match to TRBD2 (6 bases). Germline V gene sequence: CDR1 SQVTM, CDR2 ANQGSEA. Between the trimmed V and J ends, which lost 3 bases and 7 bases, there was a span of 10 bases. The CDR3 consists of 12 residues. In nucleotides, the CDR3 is TGCAGCGTTGATGCGGGATTGAATGAGCAGTTCTTC. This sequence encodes CSVDAGLNEQFF.

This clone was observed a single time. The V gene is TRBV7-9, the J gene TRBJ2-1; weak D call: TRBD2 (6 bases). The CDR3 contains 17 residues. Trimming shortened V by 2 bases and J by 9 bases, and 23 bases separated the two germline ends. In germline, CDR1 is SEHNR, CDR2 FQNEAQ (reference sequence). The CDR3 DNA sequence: TGTGCCAGCAGCTTAAGGGAGGAGACTAGAGGTGGTGGTGAGCAGTTCTTC. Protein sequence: CASSLREETRGGGEQFF.

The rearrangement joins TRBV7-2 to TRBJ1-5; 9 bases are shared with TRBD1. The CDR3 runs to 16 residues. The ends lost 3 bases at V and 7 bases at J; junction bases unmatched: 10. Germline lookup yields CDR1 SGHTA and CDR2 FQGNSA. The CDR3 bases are TGTGCCAGCAGCTTCGATGGACAGGGGCTCGGCCAGCCCCAGCATTTT. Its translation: CASSFDGQGLGQPQHF.

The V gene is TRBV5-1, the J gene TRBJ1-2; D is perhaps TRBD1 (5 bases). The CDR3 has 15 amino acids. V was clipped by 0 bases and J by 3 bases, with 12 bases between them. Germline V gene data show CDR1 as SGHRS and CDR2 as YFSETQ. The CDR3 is CASSLDPGSDYGYTF. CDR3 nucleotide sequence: TGCGCCAGCAGCTTGGACCCAGGGTCGGACTATGGCTACACCTTC.

CDR3 sequence reads: CASRGTVTYEQYF. The CDR3 coding sequence is TGTGCCAGCAGGGGAACCGTTACCTACGAGCAGTACTTC. V gene TRBV28 combines with J gene TRBJ2-7; no definite D call. Trimming removed 6 bases at V and 2 bases at J, with 11 bases between. The germline V gene has CDR1 MDHEN and CDR2 SYDVKM. The CDR3 has 13 amino acids.

CDR3 in amino acids: CASSLLAGAYEQFF. The CDR3 nucleotides read TGCGCCAGCAGCTTGCTAGCGGGAGCCTACGAGCAGTTCTTC. This chain connects TRBV5-1 to TRBJ2-1; 10 bases are a match to TRBD2. V trimming: 1 base; J trimming: 10 bases; junction bases outside the gene matches: 5. The CDR3 spans 14 residues. Looked up from germline, CDR1 is SGHRS and CDR2 is YFSETQ.

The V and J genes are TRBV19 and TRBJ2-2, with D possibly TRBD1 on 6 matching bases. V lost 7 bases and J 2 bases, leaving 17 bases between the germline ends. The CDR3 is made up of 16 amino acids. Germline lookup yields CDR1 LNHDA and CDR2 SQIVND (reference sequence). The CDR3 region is CASKGVRLTNTGELFF. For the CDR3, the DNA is TGTGCCAGTAAGGGGGTCCGCCTCACCAACACCGGGGAGCTGTTTTTT.